This T cell receptor beta chain was found in a study of T cell responses to AZD1222 COVID-19 vaccine. The data were produced by immunoSEQ multiplex PCR, yet TCRdb's version contains in-frame clones alone and is incomplete. The sample has 95,000 or so clones, approximately 90% seen once; the top ten hold 8% to 9.5%. CDR1 and CDR2 (germline): MGHRA, YSYEKL. CDR3 length: 13 residues. With V trimmed by 4 bases and J by 3 bases, 1 base remained unmatched. The chain links TRBV4-1 to TRBJ2-3; 7 bases line up with TRBD1. The source is an adult who received the AZD1222 COVID-19 vaccine. The material sequenced was peripheral blood, taken 28 days after the second AZD1222 dose. The CDR3 is CASSPRGTDTQYF. The CDR3 DNA follows: TGCGCCAGCAGCCCCAGGGGGACAGATACGCAGTATTTT.